This T cell receptor beta chain was obtained from a study of T cells in Graves' hyperthyroidism and ophthalmopathy. Study-wide context: Blood was drawn when the patient was first diagnosed and still untreated. Study-level findings and limits: Ophthalmopathy was identified by the model a median about seven months ahead of onset. Most clonotypes expanded in the thyroid (above 0.001) were also present in blood.

Recently diagnosed hyperthyroidism of less than 2 months' duration affected patients aged 18 to 65. The germline CDR1 and CDR2 sequences are SEHNR and FQNEAQ (reference sequence). The V and J ends lost 5 bases and 15 bases, in that order; junction bases with no gene match: 12. The CDR3 is 13 amino acids. This clonotype was seen ten or more times. What it binds is not known. Template material for amplifying TCR beta CDR3 regions consisted of RNA transcripts. Using the HTBI primer set, a first-round RT-PCR was run on the TCR CDR3. TCRdb passed the multiplex PCR reads through MiXCR, listing each CDR3 protein once. The sample includes hundreds of thousands of distinct CDR3 sequences, around 40% seen only once; the top ten take 30% to 40%.

The chain carries TRBV7-9 and TRBJ1-4; TRBD1 matches 7 bases. Sequencing was performed on blood. This TCR derives from a woman between 35 and 50 years old with Graves' hyperthyroidism. CDR3 loop: CASSIPGQTNMFF. As DNA, the CDR3 is TGTGCCAGCAGCATACCGGGACAGACCAATATGTTTTTT.